A selection of T cell receptor beta chains follows, all from one sample in a study of blood T cell repertoires in COVID-19. Generated by immunoSEQ multiplex PCR, the TCRdb table keeps only in-frame clones and is missing some. The data contain 200,000 to 250,000 clones, roughly 86% of them seen just once; the ten biggest clones take up less than 3.5%. The sequencing input was peripheral blood. These receptor sequences come from a woman in her sixties with acute or convalescent COVID-19. Both conserved end residues are part of each CDR3. A D gene is named only where the DNA matches it firmly. Clone size is stated in some rows and not others, as once, few, many or a class when expanded.

j_call d_call v_call clone_size cdr3_aa cdr3_nt
TRBJ2-3 TRBD2 TRBV27 . CASSFTGLAGALSSTDTQYF TGTGCCAGCAGTTTCACCGGACTAGCGGGAGCCCTCTCTAGCACAGATACGCAGTATTTT
TRBJ2-7 . TRBV27 once CASSVRQGYSYEQYF TGTGCCAGCAGCGTCAGGCAGGGATACTCCTACGAGCAGTACTTC
TRBJ1-1 TRBD1 TRBV3-1/TRBV3-2 once CASSLNSGTGRTEAFF TGTGCCAGCAGCCTTAACTCCGGGACAGGGAGGACTGAAGCTTTCTTT
TRBJ2-1 TRBD2 TRBV14 . CASSRGTGTSGGGQFF TGTGCCAGCAGCCGAGGCACTGGGACTAGCGGAGGAGGGCAGTTCTTC
TRBJ2-7 . TRBV21-1 . CASSKGPGGNPSYEQYF TGTGCCAGCAGCAAAGGCCCGGGGGGAAATCCTTCCTACGAGCAGTACTTC
TRBJ2-7 . TRBV4-3 . CASSQETGGGVHEQYF TGCGCCAGCAGCCAGGAGACCGGCGGAGGAGTCCACGAGCAGTACTTC
TRBJ2-7 . TRBV4-1 . CASSQGGPGYYEQYF TGCGCCAGCAGCCAAGGGGGCCCCGGTTACTACGAGCAGTACTTC
TRBJ1-2 TRBD1 TRBV18 once CASSPRQGDDGYTF TGTGCCAGCTCACCAAGACAGGGCGATGATGGCTACACCTTC
TRBJ1-2 TRBD1 TRBV19 . CASSAGTGVDGYTF TGTGCCAGTAGCGCCGGGACAGGGGTCGATGGCTACACCTTC
TRBJ1-2 TRBD1 TRBV28 once CASSSGQPNYGYTF TGTGCCAGCAGTTCGGGACAGCCTAACTATGGCTACACCTTC
TRBJ1-4 . TRBV7-2 . CASSFTGPGEKLFF TGTGCCAGCAGCTTCACAGGGCCGGGCGAAAAACTGTTTTTT
TRBJ1-2 . TRBV3-1/TRBV3-2 . CASSQLQGRGYTF TGTGCCAGCAGCCAACTACAGGGAAGGGGCTACACCTTC
TRBJ1-2 . TRBV7-8 . CASSLDPANYGYTF TGTGCCAGCAGCTTAGATCCGGCTAACTATGGCTACACCTTC
TRBJ1-2 . TRBV6-5 . CASSYSDRPNYGYTF TGTGCCAGCAGTTACTCGGACAGACCTAACTATGGCTACACCTTC
TRBJ2-7 . TRBV15 . CATSPPWRATDHVEQYF TGTGCCACCAGTCCTCCCTGGAGGGCAACCGACCACGTCGAGCAGTACTTC
TRBJ2-3 TRBD1 TRBV6-6 . CASSPSRTGSTDTQYF TGTGCCAGCAGTCCCTCTAGGACAGGGAGCACAGATACGCAGTATTTT
TRBJ2-2 TRBD2 TRBV28 . CANVGGRGTGELFF TGTGCCAATGTAGGCGGGAGAGGAACCGGGGAGCTGTTTTTT
TRBJ1-1 . TRBV19 few CASSIRGISGGTEAFF TGTGCCAGTAGTATTAGGGGCATAAGTGGAGGGACTGAAGCTTTCTTT
TRBJ1-4 TRBD1 TRBV19 . CASSIAGQGSEKLFF TGTGCCAGTAGTATAGCGGGACAGGGTAGTGAAAAACTGTTTTTT